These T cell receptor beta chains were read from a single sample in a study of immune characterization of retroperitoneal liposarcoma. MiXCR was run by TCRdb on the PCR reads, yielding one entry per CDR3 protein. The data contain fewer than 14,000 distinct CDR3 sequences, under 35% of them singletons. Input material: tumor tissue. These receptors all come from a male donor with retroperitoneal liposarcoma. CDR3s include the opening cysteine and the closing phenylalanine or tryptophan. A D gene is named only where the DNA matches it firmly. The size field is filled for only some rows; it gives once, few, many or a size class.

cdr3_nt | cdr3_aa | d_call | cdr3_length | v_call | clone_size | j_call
TGTGCCAGCAGCTTAACCCATGAGCAGTTCTTC | CASSLTHEQFF | - | 11 | TRBV11-3 | medium-sized | TRBJ2-1
TGTGCCAGCAGTGGGACTAGCGGGAGGGTTGAGCAGTTCTTC | CASSGTSGRVEQFF | TRBD2 | 14 | TRBV12-3/TRBV12-4 | - | TRBJ2-1
TGTGCCAGCAGTCTAGGGACTAGCGGGAGCGGTGAGCAGTACTTC | CASSLGTSGSGEQYF | TRBD2 | 15 | TRBV12-3/TRBV12-4 | medium-sized | TRBJ2-5
TGTGCCAGCAGAAATATAAGGGGAGGGGAAGGGAAGCAGTACTTC | CASRNIRGGEGKQYF | TRBD2 | 15 | TRBV6-5 | - | TRBJ2-7
TGTGCCAGCATGAGAAATACGCAGTATTTT | CASMRNTQYF | - | 10 | TRBV6-1 | many | TRBJ2-3
TGTGCCACCCGCCAGGGGGAGGAGGAGACCCAGTACTTC | CATRQGEEETQYF | - | 13 | TRBV12-3/TRBV12-4 | many | TRBJ2-5
TGTGCCAGCAGCTTACGGACAGCGATGAGAGAGACCCAGTACTTC | CASSLRTAMRETQYF | - | 15 | TRBV7-9 | - | TRBJ2-5
TGTGCCAGCAGTTTTGAGCAGCTCTATGGCTACACCTTC | CASSFEQLYGYTF | - | 13 | TRBV12-3/TRBV12-4 | - | TRBJ1-2
TGTGCCACCAGTGACCTCGACCCCATCGGGGAGACCCAGTACTTC | CATSDLDPIGETQYF | - | 15 | TRBV24-1 | few | TRBJ2-5
TGTGCCAGCAACCCGGGACTAGCAACCGGGGAGCTGTTTTTT | CASNPGLATGELFF | TRBD2 | 14 | TRBV7-2 | medium-sized | TRBJ2-2
TGTGCCAGCAGCGGCGGACGACAAGAGACCCAGTACTTC | CASSGGRQETQYF | - | 13 | TRBV7-3 | many | TRBJ2-5
TGTGCCAGCAGTTTCTCGGGACAGACTAACACAGATACGCAGTATTTT | CASSFSGQTNTDTQYF | TRBD1 | 16 | TRBV28 | few | TRBJ2-3
TGTGCCAGCAGCCGGAGGGGGGACAGTAATTCACCCCTCAACTTT | CASSRRGDSNSPLNF | TRBD1 | 15 | TRBV6-1 | - | TRBJ1-6
TGTGCCAGCAGGACCGGCCCCCTCGGCTACACCTTC | CASRTGPLGYTF | - | 12 | TRBV12-3/TRBV12-4 | few | TRBJ1-2
TGTGCCAGCAGTCCCAGGGGGGGGCCCTATGGCTACACCTTC | CASSPRGGPYGYTF | TRBD1 | 14 | TRBV6-2/TRBV6-3 | once | TRBJ1-2